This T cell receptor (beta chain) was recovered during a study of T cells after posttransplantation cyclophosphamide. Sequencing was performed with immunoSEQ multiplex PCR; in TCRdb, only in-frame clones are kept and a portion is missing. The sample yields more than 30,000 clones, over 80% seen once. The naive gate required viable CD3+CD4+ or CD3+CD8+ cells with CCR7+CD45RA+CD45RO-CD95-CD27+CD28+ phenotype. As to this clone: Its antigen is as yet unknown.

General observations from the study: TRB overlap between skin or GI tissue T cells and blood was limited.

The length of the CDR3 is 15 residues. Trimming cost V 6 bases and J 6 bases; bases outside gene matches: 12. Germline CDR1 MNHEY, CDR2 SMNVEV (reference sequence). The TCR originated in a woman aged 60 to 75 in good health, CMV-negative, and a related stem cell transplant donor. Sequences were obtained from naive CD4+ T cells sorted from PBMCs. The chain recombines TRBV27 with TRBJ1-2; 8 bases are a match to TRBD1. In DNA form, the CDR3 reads TGTGCCAGCAGCCGGACAGGGCTTAGTCTAAATGGCTACACCTTC. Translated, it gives CASSRTGLSLNGYTF.